This T cell receptor (beta chain) originates from a study of OX40 agonist ivuxolimab in advanced cancers. Study context: At 0.01 to 10 mg/kg, ivuxolimab was administered intravenously to patients every 2 weeks. Hepatocellular carcinoma, melanoma, renal cell or head and neck cancer affected the dose-escalation patients. Past anti-PD-1, anti-PD-L1 or anti-CTLA-4 therapy was accepted, and 35% to 45% had received some.

This clone was counted a few times. The target antigen is unknown. Study findings and constraints: Partial responders dosed at 0.1-3.0 mg/kg displayed clonal expansion ranking among the lowest.

The protocol was immunoSEQ multiplex PCR, while the TCRdb copy is restricted to in-frame clones and leaves out a portion. The repertoire consists of 61,000 or so clones, with 75% to 90% occurring once and the leading ten covering approximately 2%. The germline CDR1 and CDR2 sequences are MGHDK and SYGVNS. CDR3 length: 14 residues. The V and J ends lost 5 bases and 5 bases, in that order; junction bases with no gene match: 8. The genes are TRBV25-1 and TRBJ1-2; 7 bases are shared with TRBD1. The receptor was derived from an adult with an advanced solid tumor such as melanoma, head and neck, liver or kidney cancer. Here the sequenced sample was CD4+ or CD8+ T cells sorted from blood, taken in a trial of the OX40 agonist ivuxolimab. The CDR3 DNA follows: TGTGCCAGCAGTACCTCAGACAGGGTATATGGCTACACCTTC. The encoded protein is CASSTSDRVYGYTF.